This T cell receptor (beta chain) was profiled in a study of identical twins. General observations from the study: Insertion counts were lower in abundant cord blood beta clonotypes, a trend that memory repertoires did not show.

This clonotype has only a few counts. What it recognizes is unknown. Via MiXCR, TCRdb re-called the 5' RACE reads, giving one row per CDR3 protein. Of 1.5 million to 2 million distinct CDR3 sequences listed, about 31% are singletons. CDR3 length: 15 amino acids. V trimming: 3 bases; J trimming: 4 bases; junction bases outside the gene matches: 6. CDR1 DFQATT and CDR2 SNEGSKA come from the germline V gene (reference sequence). The chain employs TRBV20-1 and TRBJ1-5; 10 bases match TRBD1. Sequencing used cord blood. The origin of this receptor is a newborn girl in good health. The CDR3 nucleotides read TGCAGTGCTAGGGGAGCGGGACAGGGGAATCAGCCCCAGCATTTT. This gives the protein CSARGAGQGNQPQHF.